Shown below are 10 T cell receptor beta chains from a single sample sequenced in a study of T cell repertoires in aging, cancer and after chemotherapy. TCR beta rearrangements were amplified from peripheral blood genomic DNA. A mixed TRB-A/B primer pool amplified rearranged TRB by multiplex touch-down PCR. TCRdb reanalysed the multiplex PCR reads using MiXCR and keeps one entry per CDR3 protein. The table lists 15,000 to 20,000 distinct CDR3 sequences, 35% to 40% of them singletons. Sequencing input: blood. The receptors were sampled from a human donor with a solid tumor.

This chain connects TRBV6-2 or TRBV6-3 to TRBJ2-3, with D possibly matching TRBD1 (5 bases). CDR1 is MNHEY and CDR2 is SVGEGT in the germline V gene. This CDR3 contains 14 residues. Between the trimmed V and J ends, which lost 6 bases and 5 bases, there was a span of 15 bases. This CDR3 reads CASSQTGPGDTQYF. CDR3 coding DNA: TGTGCCAGCAGCCAAACAGGACCTGGAGATACGCAGTATTTT.

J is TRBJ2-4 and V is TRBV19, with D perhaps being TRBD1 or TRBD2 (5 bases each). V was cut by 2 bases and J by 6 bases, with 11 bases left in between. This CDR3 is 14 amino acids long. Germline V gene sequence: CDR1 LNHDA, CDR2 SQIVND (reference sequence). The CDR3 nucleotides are TGTGCCAGTAGTATACCGGGACCCTTAAACATTCAGTACTTC. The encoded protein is CASSIPGPLNIQYF. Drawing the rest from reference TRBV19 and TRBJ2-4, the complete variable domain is DGGITQSPKYLFRKEGQNVTLSCEQNLNHDAMYWYRQDPGQGLRLIYYSQIVNDFQKGDIAEGYSVSREKKESFPLTVTSAQKNPTAFYLCASSIPGPLNIQYFGAGTRLSVL.

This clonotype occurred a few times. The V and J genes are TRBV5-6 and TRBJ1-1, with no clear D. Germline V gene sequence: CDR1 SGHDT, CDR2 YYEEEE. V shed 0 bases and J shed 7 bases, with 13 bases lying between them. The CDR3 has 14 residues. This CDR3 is CASSLGRVGVEAFF. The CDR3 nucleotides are TGTGCCAGCAGCTTGGGGAGGGTAGGCGTTGAAGCTTTCTTT.

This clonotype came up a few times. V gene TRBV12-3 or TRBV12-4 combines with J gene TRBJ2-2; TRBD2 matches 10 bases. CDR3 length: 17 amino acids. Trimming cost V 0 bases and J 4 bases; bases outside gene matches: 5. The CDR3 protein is CASSLAGAGGSTGELFF. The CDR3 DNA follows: TGTGCCAGCAGTTTAGCGGGAGCGGGAGGGAGCACCGGGGAGCTGTTTTTT.

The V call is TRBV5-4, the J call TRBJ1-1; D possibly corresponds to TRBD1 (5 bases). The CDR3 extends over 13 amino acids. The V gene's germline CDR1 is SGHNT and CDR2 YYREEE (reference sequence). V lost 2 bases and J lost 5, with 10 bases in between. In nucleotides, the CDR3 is TGTGCCAGCAGCTTAGGGGCTGAAACTGAAGCTTTCTTT. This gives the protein CASSLGAETEAFF.

The chain's CDR3 is CASSFTSTEAFF. The CDR3 DNA follows: TGTGCCAGCAGCTTTACGTCAACCGAAGCTTTCTTT. The V and J genes are TRBV5-6 and TRBJ1-1; the D is unclear. From germline, CDR1 is SGHDT and CDR2 YYEEEE. CDR3 length: 12 residues. The V gene lost 2 bases and the J gene lost 8 bases, with 10 bases spanning the gap.

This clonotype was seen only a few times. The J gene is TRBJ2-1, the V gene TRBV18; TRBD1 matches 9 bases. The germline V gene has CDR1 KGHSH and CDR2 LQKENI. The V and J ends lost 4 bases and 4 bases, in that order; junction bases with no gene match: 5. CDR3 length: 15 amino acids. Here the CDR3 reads CASSLGTGTYNEQFF. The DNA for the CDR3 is TGTGCCAGCTCACTCGGGACAGGGACTTACAATGAGCAGTTCTTC.

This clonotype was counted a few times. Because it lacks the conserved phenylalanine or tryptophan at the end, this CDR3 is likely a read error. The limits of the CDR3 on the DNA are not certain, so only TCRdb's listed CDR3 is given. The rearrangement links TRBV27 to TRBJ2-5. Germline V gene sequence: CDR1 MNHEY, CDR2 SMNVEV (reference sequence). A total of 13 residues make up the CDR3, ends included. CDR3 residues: CASSLQRKGQIHY.

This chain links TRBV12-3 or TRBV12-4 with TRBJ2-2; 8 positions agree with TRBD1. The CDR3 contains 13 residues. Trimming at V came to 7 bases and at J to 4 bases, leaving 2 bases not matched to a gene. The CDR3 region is CASKQGGTGELFF. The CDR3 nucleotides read TGTGCCAGCAAACAGGGGGGCACCGGGGAGCTGTTTTTT.

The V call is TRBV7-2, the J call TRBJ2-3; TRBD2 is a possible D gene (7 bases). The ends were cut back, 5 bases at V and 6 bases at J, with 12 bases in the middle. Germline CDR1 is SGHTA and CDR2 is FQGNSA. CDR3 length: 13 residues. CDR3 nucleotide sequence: TGTGCCAGCAGCGAAGGGGGGGCGGATACGCAGTATTTT. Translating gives CASSEGGADTQYF.